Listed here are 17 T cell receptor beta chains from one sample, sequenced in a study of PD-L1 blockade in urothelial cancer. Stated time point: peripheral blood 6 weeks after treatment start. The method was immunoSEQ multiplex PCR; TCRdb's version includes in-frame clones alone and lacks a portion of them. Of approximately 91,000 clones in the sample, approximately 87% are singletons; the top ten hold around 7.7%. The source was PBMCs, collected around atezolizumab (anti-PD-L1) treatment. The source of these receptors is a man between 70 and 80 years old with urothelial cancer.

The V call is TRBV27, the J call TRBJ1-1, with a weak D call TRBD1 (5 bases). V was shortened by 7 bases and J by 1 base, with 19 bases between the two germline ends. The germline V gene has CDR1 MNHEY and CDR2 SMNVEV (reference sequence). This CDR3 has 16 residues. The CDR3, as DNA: TGTGCCAGCATTGGGTGGGGGGACCCAGGGAACACTGAAGCTTTCTTT. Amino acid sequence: CASIGWGDPGNTEAFF.

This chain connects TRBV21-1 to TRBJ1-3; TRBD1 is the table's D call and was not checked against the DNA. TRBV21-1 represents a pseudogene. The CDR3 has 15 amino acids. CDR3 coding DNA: TGTGCCAGCAACCCACAGGGCGCGTATGGAAACACCATATATTTT. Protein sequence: CASNPQGAYGNTIYF.

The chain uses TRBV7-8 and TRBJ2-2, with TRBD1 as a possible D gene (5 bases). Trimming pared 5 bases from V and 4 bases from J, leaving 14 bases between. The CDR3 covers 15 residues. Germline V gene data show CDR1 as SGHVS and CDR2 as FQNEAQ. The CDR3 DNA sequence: TGTGCCAGCAGCCCAGGGCAGTACAGCACCGGGGAGCTGTTTTTT. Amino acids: CASSPGQYSTGELFF.

DNA for the CDR3: TGTGCCAGCAGCCTTCGACAGGACTCGAGAACCGGGGAGCTGTTTTTT. Translating it yields CASSLRQDSRTGELFF. V is TRBV4-2 and J is TRBJ2-2; D perhaps matches TRBD1 (6 bases). Germline CDR1 reads LGHNA; CDR2 reads YNFKEQ. Trimming stripped 4 bases from V and 5 bases from J, with 17 bases between. The CDR3 loop spans 16 amino acids.

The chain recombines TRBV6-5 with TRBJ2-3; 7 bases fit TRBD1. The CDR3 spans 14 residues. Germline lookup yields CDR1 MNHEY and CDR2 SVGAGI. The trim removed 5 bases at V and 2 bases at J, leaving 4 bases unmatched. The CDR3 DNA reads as TGTGCCAGCAGTGGACAGGACCACACAGATACGCAGTATTTT. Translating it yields CASSGQDHTDTQYF.

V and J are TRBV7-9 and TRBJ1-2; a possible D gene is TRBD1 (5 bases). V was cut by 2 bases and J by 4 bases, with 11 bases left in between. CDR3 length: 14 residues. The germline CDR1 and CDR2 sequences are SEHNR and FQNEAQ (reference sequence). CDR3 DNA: TGTGCCAGCAGCTTAAGCGGGGGAGTCTATGGCTACACCTTC. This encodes CASSLSGGVYGYTF.

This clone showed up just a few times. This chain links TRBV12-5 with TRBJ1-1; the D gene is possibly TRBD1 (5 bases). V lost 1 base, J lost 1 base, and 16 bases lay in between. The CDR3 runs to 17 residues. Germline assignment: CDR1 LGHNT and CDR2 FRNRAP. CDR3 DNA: TGTGCTAGTGGTTTGGGGCCCCCGGACACAAAGAACACTGAAGCTTTCTTT. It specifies CASGLGPPDTKNTEAFF.

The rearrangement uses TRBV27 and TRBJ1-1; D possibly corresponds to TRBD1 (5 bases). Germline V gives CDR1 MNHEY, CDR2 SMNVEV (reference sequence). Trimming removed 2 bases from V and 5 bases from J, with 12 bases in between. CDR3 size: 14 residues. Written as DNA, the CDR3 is TGTGCCAGCAGTTTAGGGGGGGATAGGACTGAAGCTTTCTTT. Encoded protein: CASSLGGDRTEAFF.

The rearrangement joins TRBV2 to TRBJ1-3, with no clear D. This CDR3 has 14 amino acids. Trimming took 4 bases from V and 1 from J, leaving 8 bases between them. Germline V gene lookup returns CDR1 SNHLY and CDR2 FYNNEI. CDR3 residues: CASSASTSGNTIYF. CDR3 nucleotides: TGTGCCAGCAGTGCATCGACTTCTGGAAACACCATATATTTT.

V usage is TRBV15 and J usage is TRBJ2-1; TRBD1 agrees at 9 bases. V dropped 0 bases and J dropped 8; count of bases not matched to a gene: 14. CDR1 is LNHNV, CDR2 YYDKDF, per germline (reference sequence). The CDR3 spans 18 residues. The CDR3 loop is CATSRDSNTGTGSHEQFF. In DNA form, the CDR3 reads TGTGCCACCAGCAGAGATAGTAATACCGGGACAGGGTCCCATGAGCAGTTCTTC.

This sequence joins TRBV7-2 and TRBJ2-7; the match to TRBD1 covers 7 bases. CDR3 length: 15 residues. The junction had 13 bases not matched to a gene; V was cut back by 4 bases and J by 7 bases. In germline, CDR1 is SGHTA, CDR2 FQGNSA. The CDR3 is CASSSTGTGVKEQYF. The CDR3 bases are TGTGCCAGCAGCTCTACCGGCACAGGGGTGAAAGAGCAGTACTTC. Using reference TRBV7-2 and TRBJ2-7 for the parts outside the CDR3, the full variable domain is GAGVSQSPSNKVTEKGKDVELRCDPISGHTALYWYRQSLGQGLEFLIYFQGNSAPDKSGLPSDRFSAERTGGSVSTLTIQRTQQEDSAVYLCASSSTGTGVKEQYFGPGTRLTVT.

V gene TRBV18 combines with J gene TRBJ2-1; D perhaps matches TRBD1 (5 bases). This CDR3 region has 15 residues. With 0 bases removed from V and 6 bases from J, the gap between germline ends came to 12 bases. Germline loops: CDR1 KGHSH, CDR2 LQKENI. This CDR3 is CASSPPAGWGNEQFF. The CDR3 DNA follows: TGTGCCAGCTCACCACCCGCAGGGTGGGGCAATGAGCAGTTCTTC.

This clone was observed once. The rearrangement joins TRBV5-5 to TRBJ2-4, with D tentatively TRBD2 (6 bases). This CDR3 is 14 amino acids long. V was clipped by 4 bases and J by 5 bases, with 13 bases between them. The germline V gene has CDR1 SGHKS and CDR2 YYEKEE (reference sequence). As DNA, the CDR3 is TGTGCCAGCAGCCCGGCGGCGGGGCAAAACATTCAGTACTTC. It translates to CASSPAAGQNIQYF.

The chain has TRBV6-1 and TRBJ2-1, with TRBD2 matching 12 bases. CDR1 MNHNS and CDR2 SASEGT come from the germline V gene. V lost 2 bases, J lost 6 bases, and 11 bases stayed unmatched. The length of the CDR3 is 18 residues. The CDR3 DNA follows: TGTGCCAGCAGTGAACGGGACTTTGGGACTAGCGGGCGCAATGAGCAGTTCTTC. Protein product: CASSERDFGTSGRNEQFF.

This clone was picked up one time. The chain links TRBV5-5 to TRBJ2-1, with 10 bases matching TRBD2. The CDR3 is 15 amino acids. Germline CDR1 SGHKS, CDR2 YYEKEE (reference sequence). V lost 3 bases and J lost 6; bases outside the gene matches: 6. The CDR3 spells CASSWSGGEGNEQFF. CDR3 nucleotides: TGTGCCAGCAGCTGGAGCGGGGGGGAAGGCAATGAGCAGTTCTTC.

CDR3 protein: CASSPTYPANTGELFF. CDR3 sequence (DNA): TGTGCCAGCAGCCCTACTTATCCGGCGAACACCGGGGAGCTGTTTTTT. This chain links TRBV6-6 with TRBJ2-2; no reliable D call. V shed 6 bases and J shed 0 bases, with 14 bases lying between them. The CDR3 loop spans 16 amino acids. Germline CDR1 MNHNY, CDR2 SVGAGI (reference sequence).

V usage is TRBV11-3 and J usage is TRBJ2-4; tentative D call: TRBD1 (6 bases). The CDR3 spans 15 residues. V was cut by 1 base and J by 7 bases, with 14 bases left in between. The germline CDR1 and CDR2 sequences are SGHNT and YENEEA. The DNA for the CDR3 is TGTGCCAGCAGCTTAGGACCCGGACAGCGGAACATTCAGTACTTC. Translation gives CASSLGPGQRNIQYF.